The next 25 T cell receptor beta chains were all read from a single sample in a study of OX40 agonist ivuxolimab in advanced cancers. The protocol was immunoSEQ multiplex PCR, while the TCRdb copy is restricted to in-frame clones and leaves out a portion. The top ten hold about half of the sample, which has fewer than 25,000 clones, about four fifths seen once. The sequencing here drew on CD4+ or CD8+ T cells sorted from blood, taken in a trial of the OX40 agonist ivuxolimab. The receptors come from an adult with an advanced solid tumor such as melanoma, head and neck, liver or kidney cancer.

V usage is TRBV30 and J usage is TRBJ2-2, with 11 bases matching TRBD1. CDR3 length: 13 amino acids. With 8 bases clipped from V and 6 bases from J, the junction kept 5 bases outside the gene matches. Germline V gene lookup returns CDR1 GTSNPN and CDR2 SVGIG (reference sequence). CDR3 in DNA: TGTGCCAGCCGGGACAGGGGGGCCGGGGAGCTGTTTTTT. This gives the protein CASRDRGAGELFF.

This clone was observed once. The rearrangement joins TRBV28 to TRBJ2-5; unclear D gene. The end of the DNA aligns better with TRBJ2-7, so the J call may be wrong. Germline loops: CDR1 MDHEN, CDR2 SYDVKM. This CDR3 is built from 11 residues. The CDR3 sequence is CASSEKYEQYF. CDR3 in DNA: TGTGCCAGCAGCGAGAAGTACGAGCAGTACTTC.

This chain connects TRBV25-1 to TRBJ1-2; D gene uncertain. Between the trimmed V and J ends, which lost 1 base and 3 bases, there was a span of 12 bases. CDR1 is MGHDK and CDR2 is SYGVNS in the germline V gene. CDR3 length: 15 residues. The CDR3 bases are TGTGCCAGCAGTGAATTGGGATTGGACCACTATGGCTACACCTTC. Translation: CASSELGLDHYGYTF.

This chain connects TRBV5-1 to TRBJ2-1, with D perhaps TRBD2 (6 bases). The CDR3 loop spans 12 amino acids. The V and J ends lost 4 bases and 4 bases respectively, with 6 bases between them. Germline CDR1 reads SGHRS; CDR2 reads YFSETQ. CDR3 in amino acids: CASSAGYNEQFF. CDR3 DNA: TGCGCCAGCAGCGCGGGGTACAATGAGCAGTTCTTC. The whole variable domain, remainder taken from reference TRBV5-1 and TRBJ2-1, is KAGVTQTPRYLIKTRGQQVTLSCSPISGHRSVSWYQQTPGQGLQFLFEYFSETQRNKGNFPGRFSGRQFSNSRSEMNVSTLELGDSALYLCASSAGYNEQFFGPGTRLTVL.

The table lists this clone with a count of one. The chain employs TRBV9 and TRBJ1-4, with D hard to call. In germline, CDR1 is SGDLS, CDR2 YYNGEE. Trimming stripped 3 bases from V and 2 bases from J, with 17 bases between. This CDR3 is 17 amino acids long. The CDR3 is CASSGEEGYLTNEKLFF. The CDR3 region has the DNA TGTGCCAGCAGCGGGGAGGAAGGTTATTTGACTAATGAAAAACTGTTTTTT.

In DNA form, the CDR3 reads TGTGCCAGCAGCTTGGGCCCGTTCTCTGGGGCCAACGTCCTGACTTTC. Translation: CASSLGPFSGANVLTF. The gene calls are TRBV5-8 and TRBJ2-6; D call uncertain. From germline, CDR1 is SGHTS and CDR2 YDEGEE. Trimming cost V 0 bases and J 0 bases, with 7 bases left between them. The CDR3 is 16 residues long.

The chain combines TRBV5-3 with TRBJ2-4; TRBD2 matches at 13 bases. TRBV5-3 is annotated as an ORF whose role is uncertain. V trimming: 4 bases; J trimming: 4 bases; junction bases outside the gene matches: 14. This CDR3 contains 19 residues. This chain's CDR3 is CARSPGGLAGLAFKNIQYF. The CDR3 DNA reads as TGTGCCAGAAGCCCAGGGGGACTAGCGGGGCTAGCGTTTAAAAACATTCAGTACTTC.

The chain uses TRBV6-1 and TRBJ2-7; D unclear. This CDR3 region has 15 residues. Per the germline V gene, CDR1 is MNHNS and CDR2 is SASEGT. V lost 0 bases, J lost 1 base, and 10 bases lay in between. CDR3 protein: CASSEAPGGSYEQYF. CDR3 in DNA: TGTGCCAGCAGTGAAGCCCCTGGCGGATCCTACGAGCAGTACTTC.

A single count supports this clone. The gene calls are TRBV2 and TRBJ2-7; no reliable D call. The germline V and J ends were trimmed by 2 bases and 4 bases, with 15 bases remaining between them. The CDR3 has 15 residues. CDR1 and CDR2 from the germline V gene are SNHLY and FYNNEI. Here the CDR3 reads CASSEIGNLRYEQYF. In DNA, the CDR3 is TGTGCCAGCAGTGAAATCGGAAATTTGAGGTACGAGCAGTACTTC. Combining the CDR3 with reference TRBV2 and TRBJ2-7 gives the whole variable domain EPEVTQTPSHQVTQMGQEVILRCVPISNHLYFYWYRQILGQKVEFLVSFYNNEISEKSEIFDDQFSVERPDGSNFTLKIRSTKLEDSAMYFCASSEIGNLRYEQYFGPGTRLTVT.

The sample holds one count of this clone. CDR3 DNA sequence: TGTGCCAGCAGCCTAATCGGGACAGGGCCACCGGGGGAGACCCAGTACTTC. Amino acids: CASSLIGTGPPGETQYF. The chain joins TRBV28 to TRBJ2-5; TRBD1 matches at 9 bases. The J segment lost 5 bases and the V segment lost 6 bases, leaving 16 bases of the junction unmatched. CDR3 length equals 17 residues. Looked up from germline, CDR1 is MDHEN and CDR2 is SYDVKM.

This clone appeared once. V gene TRBV19 combines with J gene TRBJ2-3; D is unclear. Germline CDR1 and CDR2: LNHDA and SQIVND (reference sequence). Between the trimmed V and J ends, which lost 1 base and 5 bases, there was a span of 7 bases. CDR3 length: 13 amino acids. CDR3 DNA: TGTGCCAGTAGTATAGTATTAAGAGATACGCAGTATTTT. It yields the protein CASSIVLRDTQYF.

The V and J genes are TRBV9 and TRBJ1-3, with 8 bases matching TRBD1. CDR3 size: 16 residues. The germline V gene has CDR1 SGDLS and CDR2 YYNGEE. V shed 3 bases, J shed 3 bases, and the junction held 8 bases outside the gene matches. The CDR3: CASSGDSGGSGNTIYF. The CDR3 nucleotides are TGTGCCAGCAGCGGGGATTCAGGGGGCAGTGGAAACACCATATATTTT.

The V and J genes are TRBV7-6 and TRBJ2-1; D is tentatively TRBD1 or TRBD2 (5 bases each). Germline V lookup: CDR1 SGHVS, CDR2 FNYEAQ. The CDR3 has 13 amino acids. V shed 4 bases and J shed 7 bases, with 11 bases lying between them. As DNA, the CDR3 is TGTGCCAGCAGCTCTCGGTGGGGGAATGAGCAGTTCTTC. Its translation is CASSSRWGNEQFF.

This chain connects TRBV6-6 to TRBJ1-1, with unresolved D. Germline CDR1 reads MNHNY; CDR2 reads SVGAGI (reference sequence). Trimming cost V 8 bases and J 6 bases, with 16 bases left between them. The CDR3 covers 13 residues. The CDR3 nucleotides read TGTGCCAGCCGGCGCGGCAGCGATTCTGAAGCTTTCTTT. Its translation: CASRRGSDSEAFF.

The rearrangement uses TRBV2 and TRBJ1-3; tentatively, D is TRBD1 (5 bases). Germline V lookup: CDR1 SNHLY, CDR2 FYNNEI. Trimming stripped 2 bases from V and 1 base from J, with 12 bases between. The CDR3 covers 16 residues. The CDR3 region is CASSEPGAASGNTIYF. The CDR3 coding sequence is TGTGCCAGCAGTGAACCCGGGGCCGCTTCTGGAAACACCATATATTTT.

This clone occurred once. The rearrangement links TRBV4-1 to TRBJ2-5; 11 nucleotides match TRBD2. This CDR3 comprises 19 residues. The V gene end was trimmed by 4 bases and the J gene end by 4 bases; junction bases not matched to a gene: 17. The germline V gene encodes CDR1 MGHRA and CDR2 YSYEKL. For the CDR3, the DNA is TGCGCCAGCAGCCCCCGAGGAGTAGCGGGGGGGCCTTCGCTAGAGACCCAGTACTTC. Protein product: CASSPRGVAGGPSLETQYF.

This clone has a single count. The CDR3 sequence is CASSKGVEQFF. CDR3 sequence (DNA): TGTGCCAGCAGCAAAGGGGTTGAGCAGTTCTTC. The chain uses TRBV21-1 and TRBJ2-1. TRBV21-1 is shown as a pseudogene. This CDR3 has 11 amino acids.

The V call is TRBV9, the J call TRBJ2-3; 8 nucleotides match TRBD2. The germline gives CDR1 SGDLS, CDR2 YYNGEE. The length of the CDR3 is 14 residues. The V and J ends lost 4 bases and 4 bases, in that order; junction bases with no gene match: 5. The CDR3 DNA reads TGTGCCAGCAGCATTAGCGGGGCTTCAGATACGCAGTATTTT. It translates to CASSISGASDTQYF.

This clone was observed a handful of times. The chain combines TRBV9 with TRBJ2-1; D is possibly TRBD1 (6 bases). The germline CDR1 and CDR2 sequences are SGDLS and YYNGEE. The V and J ends lost 7 bases and 4 bases respectively, with 15 bases between them. CDR3 length equals 14 residues. The CDR3 bases are TGTGCCAGCGGAAAGGGGGACGGATACAATGAGCAGTTCTTC. Encoded protein: CASGKGDGYNEQFF. The full variable domain, completed using reference TRBV9 and TRBJ2-1, is DSGVTQTPKHLITATGQRVTLRCSPRSGDLSVYWYQQSLDQGLQFLIQYYNGEERAKGNILERFSAQQFPDLHSELNLSSLELGDSALYFCASGKGDGYNEQFFGPGTRLTVL.

The chain is built from TRBV6-1 and TRBJ2-7; D may correspond to TRBD1 or TRBD2 (5 bases each). CDR3 length: 12 amino acids. Between the trimmed V and J ends, which lost 8 bases and 3 bases, there was a span of 11 bases. Germline lookup yields CDR1 MNHNS and CDR2 SASEGT. This chain's CDR3 is CASEGRDYEQYF. DNA for the CDR3: TGTGCCAGCGAGGGCAGGGACTACGAGCAGTACTTC.

V is TRBV11-3 and J is TRBJ2-7; TRBD2 might be the D (5 bases). The CDR3 is 14 residues long. The V end was cut by 4 bases, the J end by 3 bases, with 13 bases between. Germline V gene lookup returns CDR1 SGHNT and CDR2 YENEEA. CDR3 amino acids: CASSSDSRGYEQYF. CDR3 DNA: TGTGCCAGCAGCTCGGACTCTCGGGGCTACGAGCAGTACTTC.

This clone came up once. This chain uses TRBV7-3 with TRBJ2-1; D call uncertain. Germline V CDR1 and CDR2: SGHTA, FQGTGA. Trimming left V 0 bases short and J 10 bases short, with 10 bases between. This CDR3 contains 13 residues. As DNA, the CDR3 is TGTGCCAGCAGCTTAACCCAGGCCAGGGAGCAGTTCTTC. The encoded protein is CASSLTQAREQFF.

This chain joins TRBV6-6 and TRBJ2-5; D uncertain. Germline assignment: CDR1 MNHNY and CDR2 SVGAGI (reference sequence). The CDR3 has 11 amino acids. V was clipped by 5 bases and J by 6 bases, with 7 bases between them. CDR3 sequence: CASSETQTQYF. In DNA, the CDR3 is TGTGCCAGCAGTGAAACCCAGACCCAGTACTTC.

This sequence joins TRBV28 and TRBJ2-7, with 8 nucleotides matching TRBD2. The germline V gene encodes CDR1 MDHEN and CDR2 SYDVKM. The junction had 6 bases not matched to a gene; V was cut back by 5 bases and J by 0 bases. This CDR3 has 15 residues. Here the CDR3 reads CASSQVAGISYEQYF. The CDR3 bases are TGTGCCAGCAGTCAAGTAGCGGGGATCTCCTACGAGCAGTACTTC.

V gene TRBV11-2 combines with J gene TRBJ1-2, with D perhaps matching TRBD1 (5 bases). In germline, CDR1 is SGHAT, CDR2 FQNNGV. CDR3 length equals 15 residues. V shed 4 bases and J shed 5 bases, with 17 bases lying between them. This chain's CDR3 is CASSSIRRGEYGYTF. CDR3 DNA sequence: TGTGCCAGCAGCTCTATTCGGCGGGGGGAGTATGGCTACACCTTC.